Each of the 27 T cell receptor beta chains below was sequenced from the same sample in a study of regulatory T cells in long-lasting Graves disease. The time point denotes: newly diagnosed GD, antithyroid drugs for less than 3 months. There was RNA extracted from PBMCs, and the TCR library was made from it. Investigators prepared the TCR beta libraries by applying iRepertoire HTBI primers and Arm-PCR of CDR3 regions. TCRdb itself ran the multiplex PCR reads through MiXCR, one entry per CDR3 protein. The sample lists 450,000 to 700,000 distinct CDR3 sequences; approximately 13% were seen once. The data also belong to a second study, concerning T cells in Graves' hyperthyroidism and ophthalmopathy.

The sample consisted of peripheral blood mononuclear cells (PBMCs), taken at new diagnosis, from a patient treated with antithyroid drugs. The origin of the receptors is a man younger than 45 with Graves disease.

The sample holds many counts of this clonotype. The chain recombines TRBV27 with TRBJ2-1, with TRBD1 as a possible D gene (5 bases). From germline, CDR1 is MNHEY and CDR2 SMNVEV (reference sequence). The CDR3 loop spans 14 amino acids. V gave up 5 bases and J gave up 7 bases, with 15 bases separating them. The CDR3 reads CASSPRALLNEQFF. As DNA, the CDR3 is TGTGCCAGCAGTCCCAGGGCCCTCTTAAATGAGCAGTTCTTC.

The chain carries TRBV29-1 and TRBJ2-2; 8 nucleotides line up with TRBD1. Trimming took 3 bases from V and 6 from J; bases not matched to a gene: 3. The CDR3 loop spans 13 amino acids. The germline V gene encodes CDR1 SQVTM and CDR2 ANQGSEA. The CDR3 is CSVDKQGAGELFF. CDR3 in DNA: TGCAGCGTTGACAAACAGGGGGCCGGGGAGCTGTTTTTT.

This clonotype turned up a few times. The CDR3 sequence is CASSPQQASEAFF. The CDR3 DNA sequence: TGTGCCAGCTCACCACAACAGGCCTCTGAAGCTTTCTTT. The genes are TRBV18 and TRBJ1-1; perhaps TRBD1 as D (5 bases). Trimming shortened V by 1 base and J by 6 bases, and 9 bases separated the two germline ends. The CDR3 is made up of 13 amino acids. Looked up from germline, CDR1 is KGHSH and CDR2 is LQKENI.

Concerning this clonotype itself: With only one base between it and a far larger clone, this is likely a read error. The genes are TRBV20-1 and TRBJ2-7, with a tentative D call TRBD2 (5 bases). CDR1 is DFQATT and CDR2 is SNEGSKA in the germline V gene (reference sequence). V dropped 6 bases and J dropped 7 bases, with 22 bases sitting between them. The length of the CDR3 is 14 residues. The CDR3 loop reads CSALRGGSGDEQYF. DNA for the CDR3: TGCAGTGCCCTCCGGGGTGGATCCGGGGATGAGCAGTACTTC.

Ten or more counts support this clonotype. The CDR3 DNA reads as TGCGCCAGCCGGACAGGGACCGCGGGGGAAAAACTGTTTTTT. It is translated as CASRTGTAGEKLFF. The chain joins TRBV5-1 to TRBJ1-4, with TRBD1 matching 8 bases. CDR1 and CDR2 from the germline V gene are SGHRS and YFSETQ. CDR3 length equals 14 residues. J gave up 8 bases and V 7 bases, and 10 bases lay outside the gene matches.

This clonotype was recorded many times. The chain employs TRBV5-1 and TRBJ1-1; 12 bases agree with TRBD1. From germline, CDR1 is SGHRS and CDR2 YFSETQ. The ends lost 0 bases at V and 5 bases at J; junction bases unmatched: 11. This CDR3 contains 18 residues. The CDR3 protein is CASSLDPGQGAGGTEAFF. For the CDR3, the DNA is TGCGCCAGCAGCTTGGACCCGGGACAGGGGGCAGGGGGGACTGAAGCTTTCTTT.

This clonotype has only a few counts. Given a much more abundant clone one base away, this may be a read error. The chain employs TRBV5-1 and TRBJ2-7; perhaps TRBD2 as D (6 bases). Trimming left V 4 bases short and J 3 bases short, with 14 bases between. The CDR3 covers 14 residues. In germline, CDR1 is SGHRS, CDR2 YFSETQ. CDR3 amino acids: CASSPSAGSYEQYF. The DNA for the CDR3 is TGCGCCAGCAGCCCTAGCGCCGGGAGCTACGAGCAGTACTTC.

The chain recombines TRBV7-9 with TRBJ2-7, with TRBD2 matching 7 bases. The V gene's germline CDR1 is SEHNR and CDR2 FQNEAQ (reference sequence). The CDR3 loop spans 17 amino acids. The V and J ends lost 5 bases and 7 bases, in that order; junction bases with no gene match: 20. The CDR3 region is CASSHGGGTNDYNEQYF. The CDR3 region has the DNA TGTGCCAGCAGCCACGGCGGCGGGACTAACGACTACAATGAGCAGTACTTC.

V is TRBV6-9 and J is TRBJ1-2; 8 nucleotides match TRBD1. Germline CDR1 MNHGY, CDR2 SVAAGI. Unmatched junction bases numbered 12, after V lost 4 bases and J lost 2 bases. The CDR3 runs to 17 residues. Here the CDR3 reads CASSLTGARGPNYGYTF. The CDR3 DNA follows: TGTGCCAGCAGTTTGACAGGGGCGAGAGGCCCCAACTATGGCTACACCTTC.

This clonotype has ten or more counts. The chain combines TRBV7-9 with TRBJ2-5; D is ambiguous. Germline V gives CDR1 SEHNR, CDR2 FQNEAQ (reference sequence). Between the trimmed V and J ends, which lost 3 bases and 2 bases, there was a span of 13 bases. This CDR3 contains 15 residues. The CDR3 sequence is CASSLNGAIQETQYF. CDR3 coding DNA: TGTGCCAGCAGCTTGAACGGCGCGATTCAAGAGACCCAGTACTTC. The variable domain in full, completed from reference TRBV7-9 and TRBJ2-5, reads DTGVSQNPRHKITKRGQNVTFRCDPISEHNRLYWYRQTLGQGPEFLTYFQNEAQLEKSRLLSDRFSAERPKGSFSTLEIQRTEQGDSAMYLCASSLNGAIQETQYFGPGTRLLVL.

This clonotype has at least ten counts. This rearrangement joins TRBV12-3 or TRBV12-4 to TRBJ2-3; the D gene is possibly TRBD2 (5 bases). The length of the CDR3 is 15 residues. V was shortened by 3 bases and J by 3 bases, with 13 bases between the two germline ends. The CDR3 DNA reads as TGTGCCAGCAGTTTTCGAGGGTCCGGTACAGATACGCAGTATTTT. It yields the protein CASSFRGSGTDTQYF.

The chain has TRBV9 and TRBJ2-1; D is unclear. This CDR3 is 16 amino acids long. V was trimmed by 0 bases and J by 1 base, leaving 11 bases between them. CDR1 and CDR2 from the germline V gene are SGDLS and YYNGEE. The CDR3 spells CASSVGLGVSYNEQFF. DNA of the CDR3: TGTGCCAGCAGCGTAGGTTTGGGCGTATCCTACAATGAGCAGTTCTTC. The whole variable domain, remainder taken from reference TRBV9 and TRBJ2-1, is DSGVTQTPKHLITATGQRVTLRCSPRSGDLSVYWYQQSLDQGLQFLIQYYNGEERAKGNILERFSAQQFPDLHSELNLSSLELGDSALYFCASSVGLGVSYNEQFFGPGTRLTVL.

The genes are TRBV20-1 and TRBJ2-7, with D hard to call. V dropped 0 bases and J dropped 2 bases, with 14 bases sitting between them. The CDR3 length is 15 residues. CDR1 and CDR2 from the germline V gene are DFQATT and SNEGSKA (reference sequence). CDR3 in DNA: TGCAGTGCTAGAGATTCCGGGCAGCCGACCTACGAGCAGTACTTC. This sequence encodes CSARDSGQPTYEQYF.

This clonotype was observed many times. V gene TRBV18 combines with J gene TRBJ2-5; tentatively, D is TRBD2 (5 bases). The CDR3 has 13 residues. V was shortened by 10 bases and J by 5 bases, with 17 bases between the two germline ends. Per the germline V gene, CDR1 is KGHSH and CDR2 is LQKENI. As DNA, the CDR3 is TGTGCCACCGTGAGGGTCCGAGGGGAGACCCAGTACTTC. This translates into CATVRVRGETQYF.

The genes are TRBV19 and TRBJ2-7, with 13 bases matching TRBD2. With 3 bases clipped from V and 5 bases from J, the junction kept 10 bases outside the gene matches. CDR3 length: 17 amino acids. CDR1 LNHDA and CDR2 SQIVND come from the germline V gene (reference sequence). DNA for the CDR3: TGTGCCAGTAGTATCTCCGGACTAGCGGGAGAGGATGACGAGCAGTACTTC. Protein: CASSISGLAGEDDEQYF. The full variable domain, with the rest looked up from reference TRBV19 and TRBJ2-7, is DGGITQSPKYLFRKEGQNVTLSCEQNLNHDAMYWYRQDPGQGLRLIYYSQIVNDFQKGDIAEGYSVSREKKESFPLTVTSAQKNPTAFYLCASSISGLAGEDDEQYFGPGTRLTVT.

This clonotype was detected only a few times. This sequence joins TRBV10-2 and TRBJ2-3; no reliable D call. The length of the CDR3 is 15 residues. In germline, CDR1 is WSHSY, CDR2 SAAADI. The ends were cut back, 2 bases at V and 4 bases at J, with 13 bases in the middle. DNA for the CDR3: TGCGCCAGCAGTGAGATCCCCAACGTTGCAGATACGCAGTATTTT. Translation: CASSEIPNVADTQYF.

This clonotype showed up many times. V and J are TRBV10-3 and TRBJ2-1; the D is unclear. Germline CDR1 and CDR2: ENHRY and SYGVKD. V lost 7 bases and J lost 0, with 10 bases in between. CDR3 length: 14 residues. For the CDR3, the DNA is TGTGCCATCAAGCTCTCGAACTCCTACAATGAGCAGTTCTTC. Residues: CAIKLSNSYNEQFF.

To note about this clonotype: A read error is possible here, since a much larger clone lies one base away. V gene TRBV2 combines with J gene TRBJ2-1; TRBD2 is a possible D gene (5 bases). V gave up 6 bases and J gave up 6 bases, with 12 bases separating them. This CDR3 region has 13 residues. The germline V gene has CDR1 SNHLY and CDR2 FYNNEI. In DNA form, the CDR3 reads TGTGCCAGCAGGGGTAGCGTTCGCAATGAGCAGTTCTTC. It specifies CASRGSVRNEQFF.

This clonotype was detected many times. V usage is TRBV7-2 and J usage is TRBJ2-5; 13 nucleotides line up with TRBD2. This CDR3 has 16 residues. Germline CDR1 SGHTA, CDR2 FQGNSA. J lost 5 bases, V lost 4 bases, and 7 bases had no gene match. The CDR3 region is CASSSGLAGDSETQYF. The CDR3 nucleotides read TGTGCCAGCAGCTCCGGACTAGCGGGAGATTCTGAGACCCAGTACTTC.

V is TRBV6-1 and J is TRBJ2-7; 11 nucleotides line up with TRBD1. CDR1 and CDR2 (germline): MNHNS, SASEGT. The CDR3 is 15 amino acids. The V and J ends lost 6 bases and 3 bases, in that order; junction bases with no gene match: 7. The CDR3 sequence: CASSEPGQGVYEQYF. DNA for the CDR3: TGTGCCAGCAGCGAACCGGGACAGGGGGTCTACGAGCAGTACTTC.

This clonotype was seen repeatedly, ten times or more. The rearrangement joins TRBV27 to TRBJ1-1; tentatively, D is TRBD1 (5 bases). Trimming took 6 bases from V and 7 from J, leaving 12 bases between them. The germline CDR1 and CDR2 sequences are MNHEY and SMNVEV (reference sequence). The CDR3 loop spans 12 amino acids. The CDR3 loop is CASSLGGFEAFF. The CDR3 DNA is TGTGCCAGCAGCCTTGGGGGGTTTGAAGCTTTCTTT.

This clonotype appeared many times. The rearrangement uses TRBV11-2 and TRBJ2-1; tentatively, D is TRBD2 (6 bases). The CDR3 extends over 12 amino acids. Germline CDR1 reads SGHAT; CDR2 reads FQNNGV. CDR3 in DNA: TGTGCGACGGGGGAGACGACCAATGAGCAGTTCTTC. The encoded protein is CATGETTNEQFF.

Ten or more counts support this clonotype. The J gene is TRBJ2-6, the V gene TRBV27; D is possibly TRBD1 (6 bases). Deletions cut 10 bases from V and 0 bases from J, with 13 bases between. CDR1 is MNHEY and CDR2 is SMNVEV in the germline V gene (reference sequence). This CDR3 contains 15 residues. CDR3 in DNA: TGTGCCACCCAAAGAGGGGGCTCTGGGGCCAACGTCCTGACTTTC. This sequence encodes CATQRGGSGANVLTF.

This clonotype was counted many times. The genes are TRBV20-1 and TRBJ2-1, with a tentative D call TRBD1 (6 bases). CDR3 length: 12 amino acids. The V end lost 3 bases, the J end lost 7 bases, and 10 bases lay between the germline ends. Germline V CDR1 and CDR2: DFQATT, SNEGSKA (reference sequence). CDR3 DNA: TGCAGTGCTAGCAGGGGCGGGAATGAGCAGTTCTTC. This codes for CSASRGGNEQFF.

This clonotype has just a few counts. The chain is built from TRBV4-2 and TRBJ2-2; 8 bases are shared with TRBD2. CDR3 size: 16 residues. The ends lost 0 bases at V and 6 bases at J; junction bases unmatched: 6. Germline CDR1 reads LGHNA; CDR2 reads YNFKEQ. As DNA, the CDR3 is TGTGCCAGCAGCCAAGATTTAAGCGGGGGTCCCGGGGAGCTGTTTTTT. Translation gives CASSQDLSGGPGELFF.

The chain couples TRBV7-9 to TRBJ2-1; TRBD1 agrees at 9 bases. The CDR3 consists of 14 residues. Losses at the gene ends were 5 bases for V and 7 bases for J; bases not matched to a gene: 6. Germline V lookup: CDR1 SEHNR, CDR2 FQNEAQ (reference sequence). CDR3: CASSPKTGGNEQFF. The CDR3 coding sequence is TGTGCCAGCAGCCCAAAGACAGGGGGGAATGAGCAGTTCTTC.

This rearrangement joins TRBV5-6 to TRBJ1-3; D is ambiguous. Trimming stripped 0 bases from V and 0 bases from J, with 10 bases between. The CDR3 is made up of 16 amino acids. Germline V CDR1 and CDR2: SGHDT, YYEEEE. The CDR3 nucleotides are TGTGCCAGCAGCTTGGTTCCAGAAGACTCTGGAAACACCATATATTTT. Amino acids: CASSLVPEDSGNTIYF.